This is a list of T cell receptor beta chains from one sample in a study of T cells after yellow fever vaccination. TCRdb called the 5' RACE reads again in MiXCR, with one record for every CDR3 protein. Here the sample spans around 360,000 distinct CDR3 sequences, around 10% being singletons. This sample comprised PBMCs, obtained on the day of the first yellow fever vaccination. These receptors were obtained from a man between 18 and 29 years old who received the YFV17D yellow fever vaccine. Both conserved end residues are part of each CDR3. Fields, in order: clone size, J gene, V gene, D gene, CDR3 DNA, CDR3 protein. A D gene is named only where the DNA matches it firmly. Not every row has a clone size; where given, it reads once, few, many or a size class.

. | TRBJ2-1 | TRBV12-3/TRBV12-4 | . | TGTGCCAGCAATACGTACAGGGCTACGGATGAGCAGTTCTTC | CASNTYRATDEQFF
. | TRBJ1-5 | TRBV5-6 | TRBD1 | TGTGCCAGCAGCTTGTTAGGGGGCGACAATCAGCCCCAGCATTTT | CASSLLGGDNQPQHF
few | TRBJ2-3 | TRBV6-2/TRBV6-3 | . | TGTGCCAGCAGACGGGGGGCCCACACAGATACGCAGTATTTT | CASRRGAHTDTQYF
. | TRBJ2-1 | TRBV3-1 | TRBD1 | TGTGCCAGCAGCCAAGGACAGGGTCTCCACAATGAGCAGTTCTTC | CASSQGQGLHNEQFF
few | TRBJ2-5 | TRBV6-5 | . | TGTGCCAGCAGTTTCTGGACGGACCAAGAGACCCAGTACTTC | CASSFWTDQETQYF
few | TRBJ1-2 | TRBV12-3/TRBV12-4 | TRBD1 | TGTGCCAGCAGTTTAGAATCCCGGGACAGGGGACTCTATGGCTACACCTTC | CASSLESRDRGLYGYTF
. | TRBJ2-1 | TRBV27 | TRBD1 | TGTGCCAGCAGTTTTCGCCGGGACAGGGGCGACAATGAGCAGTTCTTC | CASSFRRDRGDNEQFF
few | TRBJ1-2 | TRBV7-2 | . | TGTGCCAGCAGCGATCATCCCCCCGGGACGGAATATGGCTACACCTTC | CASSDHPPGTEYGYTF
. | TRBJ1-2 | TRBV29-1 | . | TGCAGCGTTGAAGTTCAGGGAGGCTACACCTTC | CSVEVQGGYTF
. | TRBJ2-1 | TRBV29-1 | TRBD1 | TGCAGCGCCAGCCCCGGGACAGGGGCGGATGAGCAGTTCTTC | CSASPGTGADEQFF
few | TRBJ2-1 | TRBV25-1 | TRBD2 | TGTGCCAGCAGTGCGAACCCTTATGAAGCGGGGGGGCGGAGAGAGCAGTTCTTC | CASSANPYEAGGRREQFF
. | TRBJ2-1 | TRBV9 | . | TGTGCCAGCAGCGGACTAATAGCCAATGAGCAGTTCTTC | CASSGLIANEQFF
. | TRBJ2-1 | TRBV29-1 | . | TGCAGCGTCAGGGGGGGACTCTCCTACAATGAGCAGTTCTTC | CSVRGGLSYNEQFF
. | TRBJ1-6 | TRBV4-2 | TRBD1 | TGTGCCAGCAGCCTCGGGGACAGAGATAATTCACCCCTCCACTTT | CASSLGDRDNSPLHF
few | TRBJ1-2 | TRBV7-9 | TRBD1 | TGTGCCAGCAGCTGGACAGGGGAGAGAGGCTACACCTTC | CASSWTGERGYTF
few | TRBJ2-2 | TRBV28 | TRBD2 | TGTGCCAGCAGGTCGACTAGCGTCGACACCGGGGAGCTGTTTTTT | CASRSTSVDTGELFF
few | TRBJ1-1 | TRBV7-3 | . | TGTGCCAGCAGCCCTCCTCGTAGGGTGAACACTGAAGCTTTCTTT | CASSPPRRVNTEAFF
few | TRBJ2-1 | TRBV10-3 | . | TGTGCCATCAGAGGGTATCCTGCTTCCGACAATGAGCAGTTCTTC | CAIRGYPASDNEQFF
many | TRBJ2-5 | TRBV10-3 | . | TGTGCCATCAGTGAGTCCACAGGTACCGAGACCCAGTACTTC | CAISESTGTETQYF
. | TRBJ2-7 | TRBV12-3/TRBV12-4 | . | TGTGCCAGCAGTTTAGCGAACGGATACGGAGTGGGCTACAAGCAGTACTTC | CASSLANGYGVGYKQYF
. | TRBJ1-4 | TRBV11-2 | . | TGTGCCAGCAGCTCCCCGTCTAGAAATGAAAAACTGTTTTTT | CASSSPSRNEKLFF
few | TRBJ2-5 | TRBV7-8 | . | TGTGCCAGCAGCAACAGCCGAACCGGGGAGGAGACCCAGTACTTC | CASSNSRTGEETQYF
few | TRBJ2-3 | TRBV18 | TRBD1 | TGTGCCAGCTCTCCAGAAGGACAGGCTTGGACAGATACGCAGTATTTT | CASSPEGQAWTDTQYF
. | TRBJ2-1 | TRBV12-3/TRBV12-4 | TRBD2 | TGTGCCAGCAGTCCAAGCGGGGGATGGTACAATGAGCTGTTCTTC | CASSPSGGWYNELFF
. | TRBJ2-3 | TRBV10-2 | TRBD2 | TGCGCCAGCCTCCCTAGCGGGGGGGATACGCAGTATTTT | CASLPSGGDTQYF
many | TRBJ2-5 | TRBV7-3 | . | TGTGCCAGCAGCTTAATAGGGCTGGATGGAGAGACCCAGTACTTC | CASSLIGLDGETQYF
many | TRBJ2-3 | TRBV9 | TRBD2 | TGTGCCAGCAGCGTCAGGCGGGGGGGCCATTTTTCAGATACGCAGTATTTT | CASSVRRGGHFSDTQYF
few | TRBJ2-7 | TRBV25-1 | TRBD1 | TGTGCCAGCAGTGAATTCCCGGACAGGGACGAGCAGTACTTC | CASSEFPDRDEQYF
. | TRBJ2-3 | TRBV24-1 | . | TGTGCCACGGAGGGGGACCGCACAGATACGCAGTATTTT | CATEGDRTDTQYF
few | TRBJ1-2 | TRBV12-3/TRBV12-4 | TRBD1 | TGTGCCAGCAGTACCGACAGGGGGAAACGCGGCTACACCTTC | CASSTDRGKRGYTF
. | TRBJ2-3 | TRBV7-2 | TRBD2 | TGTGCCAGCAGCTTAGGGAGCGGGGGGTTCACAGATACGCAGTATTTT | CASSLGSGGFTDTQYF
many | TRBJ1-1 | TRBV12-3/TRBV12-4 | . | TGTGCCAGCAGTTTCCGGGTAGGGACTGAAGCTTTCTTT | CASSFRVGTEAFF
. | TRBJ2-1 | TRBV27 | . | TGTGCCAGCAGTTGGGGTCAGAGCTCCTACAATGAGCAGTTCTTC | CASSWGQSSYNEQFF
few | TRBJ2-2 | TRBV4-3 | . | TGCGCCAGCAGCCAAGATTTGGGGACCGGGGAGCTGTTTTTT | CASSQDLGTGELFF